The 14 T cell receptor beta chains below were found in one sample sequenced in a study of control samples from healthy donors and cancer patients. Here immunoSEQ multiplex PCR was the method, and the copy in TCRdb shows in-frame clones only, minus some. This table has about 79,000 clones, approximately 93% appearing once. Specimen: PBMCs. The receptors stem from a middle-aged woman with lung cancer.

A remark on this clone: The same CDR3 is also encoded by other DNA sequences in this sample. The chain is built from TRBV3-1 (or the pseudogene TRBV3-2) and TRBJ1-2; a weak D match, TRBD1 (6 bases). The V and J ends lost 0 bases and 8 bases respectively, with 25 bases between them. The CDR3 runs to 18 residues. Germline V gene lookup returns CDR1 LGHDT and CDR2 YNNKEL (reference sequence). CDR3 sequence reads: CASSQERGRGGAGRGYTF. CDR3 nucleotides: TGTGCCAGCAGCCAAGAACGGGGAAGAGGGGGGGCCGGACGAGGCTACACCTTC.

This clone was observed once. Germline is not matched at one junction end, which may reflect a read error. This rearrangement joins TRBV7-9 to TRBJ1-1; maybe TRBD1 (5 bases). The CDR3 is 14 amino acids. Per germline, CDR1 SEHNR and CDR2 FQNEAQ (reference sequence). The CDR3: CARSPVTGLTEAFF. The CDR3 nucleotides read TGTGCCCGCAGCCCGGTAACAGGTCTCACTGAAGCTTTCTTT.

This clone came up once. The chain recombines TRBV4-1 with TRBJ2-1; D remains unclear. V lost 8 bases to trimming and J lost 4 bases, with 12 bases between them. The CDR3 covers 13 residues. Germline V gene lookup returns CDR1 MGHRA and CDR2 YSYEKL. The DNA of the CDR3 is TGCGCCAGCGGGGTTAGCCTATACAATGAGCAGTTCTTC. It yields the protein CASGVSLYNEQFF.

This chain connects TRBV19 to TRBJ2-5; D not certain. The germline V and J ends were trimmed by 7 bases and 5 bases, with 8 bases remaining between them. Germline V gene sequence: CDR1 LNHDA, CDR2 SQIVND (reference sequence). This CDR3 has 11 residues. CDR3 sequence reads: CASIANETQYF. CDR3 DNA: TGTGCCAGTATTGCCAACGAGACCCAGTACTTC.

The rearrangement joins TRBV9 to TRBJ2-1; D is perhaps TRBD2 (6 bases). The CDR3 covers 16 residues. Germline values: CDR1 SGDLS, CDR2 YYNGEE. Trimming removed 0 bases at V and 0 bases at J, with 10 bases between. CDR3 residues: CASSVGRGSSYNEQFF. The CDR3, as DNA: TGTGCCAGCAGCGTAGGTCGGGGGAGCTCCTACAATGAGCAGTTCTTC.

The DNA for the CDR3 is TGCGCCAGCAGCCAAGACTGGACAGGGATTTTACGGGGCTACACCTTC. As protein: CASSQDWTGILRGYTF. This rearrangement joins TRBV4-1 to TRBJ1-2; 8 nucleotides match TRBD1. Trimming removed 0 bases from V and 8 bases from J; junction bases left unmatched: 11. Germline V gene lookup returns CDR1 MGHRA and CDR2 YSYEKL. The CDR3 has 16 residues.

This sequence joins TRBV5-1 and TRBJ2-3, with TRBD2 identical over 7 bases. In germline, CDR1 is SGHRS, CDR2 YFSETQ. The CDR3 consists of 15 residues. V shed 4 bases, J shed 0 bases, and the junction held 5 bases outside the gene matches. This chain's CDR3 is CASSQASGSTDTQYF. DNA of the CDR3: TGCGCCAGCAGCCAGGCTAGCGGCAGCACAGATACGCAGTATTTT.

The rearrangement links TRBV24-1 to TRBJ2-3; D uncertain. The length of the CDR3 is 14 residues. Trimming took 0 bases from V and 3 from J, leaving 6 bases between them. Germline-derived CDR1 and CDR2 are KGHDR and SFDVKD. The CDR3 bases are TGTGCCACCAGTGATTTGGCCCTGACAGATACGCAGTATTTT. Protein product: CATSDLALTDTQYF.

The V gene is TRBV12-5, the J gene TRBJ1-2; 10 bases are shared with TRBD1. V trimming: 4 bases; J trimming: 3 bases; junction bases outside the gene matches: 8. Per the germline V gene, CDR1 is LGHNT and CDR2 is FRNRAP. The CDR3 contains 16 residues. The CDR3 nucleotides read TGTGCTAGTGGTTCCGGGTGGACAGGGGGAGACTATGGCTACACCTTC. Encoded protein: CASGSGWTGGDYGYTF.

The V gene is TRBV25-1, the J gene TRBJ2-7; D unresolved. V lost 7 bases, J lost 7 bases, and 11 bases lay in between. The CDR3 is 11 residues long. Germline V lookup: CDR1 MGHDK, CDR2 SYGVNS. The CDR3 DNA reads as TGTGCCAGCAACGGGTGGGGAGAGCAGTACTTC. It yields the protein CASNGWGEQYF.

The chain recombines TRBV2 with TRBJ2-3, with no clear D. CDR1 is SNHLY, CDR2 FYNNEI, per germline. V was pared by 1 base and J by 1 base, with 6 bases between. This CDR3 region has 14 residues. The CDR3 region has the DNA TGTGCCAGCAGTGAAGAGACTCGCACAGATACGCAGTATTTT. Protein: CASSEETRTDTQYF.

CDR3 bases: TGTGCCAGCTCACCAAAGGACCGAAACATTCAGTACTTC. It translates to CASSPKDRNIQYF. The V call is TRBV18, the J call TRBJ2-4, with D uncertain. CDR3 size: 13 residues. V was shortened by 2 bases and J by 6 bases, with 8 bases between the two germline ends. Per the germline V gene, CDR1 is KGHSH and CDR2 is LQKENI.

The chain links TRBV19 to TRBJ2-3, with unresolved D. The CDR3 extends over 11 amino acids. Trimming stripped 3 bases from V and 6 bases from J, with 4 bases between. Germline assignment: CDR1 LNHDA and CDR2 SQIVND (reference sequence). CDR3 in DNA: TGTGCCAGTAGTATCCTGGATACGCAGTATTTT. This encodes CASSILDTQYF.

The CDR3 nucleotides are TGTGCCAGCAGCGTTTGGGGATCGGCCGGAGTGCATGGCTACACCTTC. Its protein product is CASSVWGSAGVHGYTF. The chain is built from TRBV27 and TRBJ1-2; D is uncertain. This CDR3 is built from 16 residues. The V gene lost 6 bases and the J gene lost 6 bases, with 23 bases spanning the gap. The germline V gene has CDR1 MNHEY and CDR2 SMNVEV (reference sequence).